This T cell receptor beta chain was identified in a study of shared clonotypes between healthy human individuals (dated by TCRdb to the early 2020s). Study-level background: Two women and a few men aged 18 to 49 years were included in the cohort. Leukapheresis yielded between about 0.94 and 8.9 billion PBMCs per donor. The study deeply sequenced blood TCR repertoires of about five healthy adults to estimate repertoire size and the extent of clonotype sharing between individuals. To increase sequencing depth and limit assay-specific biases, different laboratories used diverse techniques to prepare libraries and sequence TCR repertoires. For each donor, CD4 naive and CD4 memory were each given three plates, CD8 naive was given two plates, and CD8 memory was given one plate.

In regard to this clone: Its target antigen remains unknown. No clone much larger than this one lies a single base away; base qualities are absent.

Using the deep immunoSEQ assay, multiplex PCR amplified TCR CDR3 regions from genomic DNA. Extracted genomic DNA from each cell subset was distributed evenly across all wells of several immunoSEQ 96-well plates, and each plate was treated as a replicate. For sorted subsets, each replicate PCR was loaded with 200 ng genomic DNA, equivalent to 30,000 to 35,000 T cell genomes. The purified libraries were quantified using a Qubit 3.0 fluorometer, sized with a Bioanalyzer 2100, and then quantified again using the KAPA Library Quantification kit. A separate single-read 150-cycle Illumina NextSeq 550 flow cell was used to sequence each immunoSEQ 96-well plate. Concerning the study's data processing: Because the immunoSEQ output included only junctional sequences and no quality scores, the filtering could not be the same as the filtering used for full-length reads. To assign V/J genes and CDR3, sequences were annotated against IMGT germline references using PyIR, a Python wrapper for IgBLAST v1.9. Any read was removed if the V/J assignment was weak (E-value above 1e-6), the CDR3 was missing, or the read contained stop codons, out-of-frame junctions, or ambiguous translated residues. A V3J clonotype was defined by an identical inferred V gene, J gene, and CDR3 amino acid sequence. To compute the percentage overlap between repertoires, the number of shared unique clonotypes was divided by the size of the smaller repertoire. Three approaches were used to assess repertoire richness: RTK rarefaction, the Chao1 estimator, and Recon v2.1 estimates of unobserved clonotypes. Generation probabilities for all TCRbeta clonotypes obtained by the gDNA method from a few donors were computed using OLGA. In its TCRdb copy, this immuneACCESS table keeps in-frame sequences only and misses some clones. Where compared with another copy, unresolved V genes explain less than half of these, and the others have no known cause. D and trimming come from the DNA, and the V and J calls and clone size come from that table. This sample comprises around 2.1 million clones, 90% to 95% of them detected only once. The top ten clones comprise around 1.7% of the sample.

The research as a whole found: Only blood was sampled, and tissue TCR repertoires likely differ from those in blood. Rarefaction of sorted-subset datasets indicated incomplete sequencing despite the large sequencing depth. Based on pairwise subsampling, the degree of clonotype sharing among donors was expected to be affected by sequencing depth. Sharing across a handful of donors was observed for 5% to 6.5% of naive CD4, 3% to 3.5% of naive CD8, over 2% of memory CD4, and around 0.42% of memory CD8 clonotypes. Higher generation probabilities were observed for clonotypes shared by all four sorted-subset donors than for non-shared clonotypes. The genetic and exposure-history diversity represented was limited by the small number of donors. Estimated clonotype richness was generally larger for naive than for memory subsets.

CD8 naive samples were obtained by positive selection for CCR7 among CD45RO-negative cells, yielding a CD45RA+CCR7+ population from which TemRA cells were excluded. The donors were healthy, HIV-negative adults with no recently reported acute infections or vaccinations. Every donor was a Caucasian adult residing in Nashville, Tennessee, USA. After blood collection by leukapheresis, PBMCs were isolated using Ficoll-Histopaque density gradient centrifugation and then cryopreserved in the vapor phase of liquid nitrogen. Analytical flow cytometry was used to check the purity and quantity of each magnetically sorted T cell population. Each sorted fraction had its genomic DNA isolated and then quantified by UV absorbance on a Nanodrop 2000c. Material for sequencing was naive CD8+ T cells from PBMCs. The cell subset or site label, as the study defines it: CD45RA+CCR7+. The sequence was collected from a man between 18 and 29 years old in good health. Some clones in this sample may be carry-over from other donors' samples.

The nucleotides read TGTGCCAGCAGCAGGGGGCGAATACAGCCCCAGCATTTT. This translates into CASSRGRIQPQHF. The sequence is built from TRBV28 and TRBJ1-5, and TRBD1 aligns with 8 junction nucleotides. CDR1 and CDR2, looked up from the germline V gene, are MDHEN and SYDVKM. V is cut back by 6 bases and J by 7 bases, with 5 bases in the junction unmatched. The CDR3 has 13 amino acids, counting the end cysteine and phenylalanine. Just the 39-base CDR3 DNA is kept, in frame starting at base 1.